The clone carrying this T cell receptor (beta chain) was recorded many times. The sample belongs to a study of T cell repertoires in cytomegalovirus infection. At the level of the study: Public TCR beta signatures provided an indication of both CMV infection and a matching HLA type.

MiXCR, applied by TCRdb to the reads, yields one record per CDR3 protein. The sample contains 290,000 or so distinct CDR3 sequences, roughly a tenth of which appear only once. The CDR3 runs 18 residues. J lost 4 bases, V lost 0 bases, and 7 bases had no gene match. From germline, CDR1 is MNHNY and CDR2 SVGAGI (reference sequence). The receptor was isolated from a human donor in good health (CMV status not recorded). Some clones in this sample may be carry-over from other donors' samples. The gene calls are TRBV6-6 and TRBJ2-2; 11 bases agree with TRBD2. The sample consisted of PBMCs. The CDR3 loop is CASSYSILAGDPTGELFF. The CDR3 nucleotides read TGTGCCAGCAGTTACTCGATACTAGCGGGGGACCCCACCGGGGAGCTGTTTTTT.